The following is a TCR beta chain sequence with its context. Germline V gene lookup returns CDR1 MGHRA and CDR2 YSYEKL. Trimming pared 1 base from V and 2 bases from J, leaving 10 bases between. There are 15 residues in the CDR3. The data derive from a study of sequential checkpoint blockade in melanoma. Study-level background: Each arm's sequence ended with maintenance nivolumab.

Data came from immunoSEQ multiplex PCR; TCRdb stores just in-frame clones and leaves some out. The sample consists of around 25,000 clones, around 82% of them appearing once. Described treatment: randomized to nivolumab then ipilimumab (arm A) or the reverse (arm B). None of the patients previously received DNA-damaging chemotherapy. Live CD3+CD8+ CD19− CD56− cells were sorted from PBMCs. The J gene is TRBJ2-3, the V gene TRBV4-1; the D is unclear. The receptor comes from a human donor with melanoma. The source material was CD8+ T cells sorted from blood (inferred from file names), sampled from a patient given nivolumab and ipilimumab in sequence. The CDR3 nucleotides read TGCGCCAGCAGCCAAGGGGCTAAGTTCACAGATACGCAGTATTTT. This gives the protein CASSQGAKFTDTQYF.